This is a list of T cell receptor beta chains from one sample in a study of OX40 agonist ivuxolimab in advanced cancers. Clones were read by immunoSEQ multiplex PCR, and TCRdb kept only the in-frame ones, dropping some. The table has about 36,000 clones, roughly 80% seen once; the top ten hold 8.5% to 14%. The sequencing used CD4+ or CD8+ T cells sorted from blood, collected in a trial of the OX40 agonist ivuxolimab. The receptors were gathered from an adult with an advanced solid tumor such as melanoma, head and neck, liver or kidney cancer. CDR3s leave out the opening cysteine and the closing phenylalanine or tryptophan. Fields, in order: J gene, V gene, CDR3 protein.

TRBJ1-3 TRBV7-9 ASSSSGSASSGNTIY
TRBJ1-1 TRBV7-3 ASSLSRNTEAF
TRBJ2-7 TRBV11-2 ASSSGLAGDEQY
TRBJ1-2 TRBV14 ASSQAGTYGYT
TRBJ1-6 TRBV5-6 ASSPETGGSSPLH
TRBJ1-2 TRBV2 ASSQTTQGGYGYT
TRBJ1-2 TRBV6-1 ASSEDYGYT
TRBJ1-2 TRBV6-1 ASSDLTGLNHRGYT
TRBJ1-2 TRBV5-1 ASSLGDNYGYT
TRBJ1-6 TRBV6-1 ASRDNSPLH
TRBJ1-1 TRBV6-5 ASMRGARTEAF
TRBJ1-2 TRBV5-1 ASSLDNQGYGYT
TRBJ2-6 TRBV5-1 ASTLGPSGANVLT
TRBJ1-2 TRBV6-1 ASTDKSYGYT
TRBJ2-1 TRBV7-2 ASSPPGLAGGGQF
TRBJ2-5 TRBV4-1 ASSSSGGAGETQY